The sample holds one count of the clone carrying this TCR beta chain. Its antigen is still unknown. This sample is drawn from a study of STAT5B mutations in CD4+ large granular lymphocyte leukemia. Across the study: Healthy donors showed HLA-associated enrichment of the CDR3 'QG' motif.

The repertoire was sequenced with immunoSEQ multiplex PCR; TCRdb's copy has only in-frame clones and lacks some. The sample includes 35,000 to 40,000 clones, roughly 85% of them seen just once. The CDR3 loop spans 15 amino acids. Germline V gene lookup returns CDR1 SGHRS and CDR2 YFSETQ. V shed 4 bases, J shed 5 bases, and the junction held 9 bases outside the gene matches. Study-level points and caveats: TRBV06-family usage was enriched in top patient clones (8/27) versus controls (2/35). 25% of private leukemic clonotypes occurred rarely in other patients' non-leukemic repertoires.

The sequence was obtained from a human donor in good health. The rearrangement joins TRBV5-1 to TRBJ2-5, with 9 bases identical to TRBD2. Sequencing used CD4+ T cells from blood buffy coats. CDR3 loop: CASSLVPSGRETQYF. In DNA, the CDR3 is TGCGCCAGCAGCCTCGTGCCGAGCGGGAGGGAGACCCAGTACTTC.